The T cell receptor beta chain described here comes from a study of T cells in Graves' hyperthyroidism and ophthalmopathy. Study summary: At initial diagnosis, before any treatment had begun, peripheral blood was obtained. Study-wide results and caveats: Blood also carried most thyroid clonotypes expanded above 0.001.

This CDR3 contains 18 residues. CDR1 and CDR2 from the germline V gene are ENHRY and SYGVKD. With 0 bases clipped from V and 0 bases from J, the junction kept 7 bases outside the gene matches. A remark on this clonotype: Its antigen is currently unknown.

Exclusion of patients followed from uncontrolled infection, other autoimmune disease, pregnancy or lactation. Fresh peripheral blood, around 10 ml of it, supplied the PBMCs. Amplification of TCR beta CDR3 regions used RNA as the template. RT-PCR in the first round (using the HTBI primer set) targeted the TCR CDR3. Each CDR3 protein is one row after TCRdb ran MiXCR on the multiplex PCR reads. Of about 58,000 distinct CDR3 sequences in the sample, just under 50% were seen once. The sequenced sample consisted of blood. The clonotype was recovered from a woman aged 30 to 39 with Graves' ophthalmopathy. The gene calls are TRBV10-3 and TRBJ2-3; TRBD1 aligns across 9 bases. The CDR3, as DNA: TGTGCCATCAGTGAGTCCCGGAGACAGGGGGGTAGCACAGATACGCAGTATTTT. It is translated as CAISESRRQGGSTDTQYF.